This T cell receptor (beta chain) appears in the sequencing data of a study of blood T cell repertoires in COVID-19. Produced via immunoSEQ multiplex PCR; TCRdb's table is partial and in-frame only. The sample has 330,000 or so clones, roughly nine tenths seen once. The germline V gene has CDR1 MDHEN and CDR2 SYDVKM. The CDR3 extends over 16 amino acids. V gave up 4 bases and J gave up 6 bases; unmatched junction bases: 9. Material: PBMCs or T cells enriched from blood (not recorded which). The rearrangement links TRBV28 to TRBJ2-3; 11 nucleotides align to TRBD2. The TCR sequence derives from a woman in her 30s who had recovered from COVID-19. The CDR3: CASSSTSGGAPDTQYF. As DNA, the CDR3 is TGTGCCAGCAGTTCTACTAGCGGGGGCGCCCCCGATACGCAGTATTTT. Full variable domain (missing parts from reference TRBV28 and TRBJ2-3): DVKVTQSSRYLVKRTGEKVFLECVQDMDHENMFWYRQDPGLGLRLIYFSYDVKMKEKGDIPEGYSVSREKKERFSLILESASTNQTSMYLCASSSTSGGAPDTQYFGPGTRLTVL.